The present T cell receptor (beta chain) was sequenced within a study of blood T cell repertoires in COVID-19. Study at large: The analysed material was cDNA or gDNA that came from T cells, B-cell-depleted T cells, or PBMCs.

Ages ranged from about 18 to 100 years, with residence in about 24 US areas. Each participant's cohort was designated according to participant-reported clinical history. Trimming took 3 bases from V and 4 from J, leaving 15 bases between them. The germline CDR1 and CDR2 sequences are LGHNA and YSLEER. The CDR3 loop spans 15 amino acids. Generated by immunoSEQ multiplex PCR, the TCRdb table keeps only in-frame clones and is missing some. Among under 250,000 clones listed, about 80% were seen once. Only one count was recorded for this clone. This receptor was obtained from a woman in her thirties or forties with acute COVID-19. What was sequenced was PBMCs or T cells enriched from blood (not recorded which). The chain has TRBV4-3 and TRBJ1-2; tentative D call: TRBD1 (6 bases). The CDR3 sequence: CASSQDPGAPYGYTF. The CDR3 DNA reads as TGCGCCAGCAGCCAGGATCCAGGGGCACCCTATGGCTACACCTTC.